This T cell receptor (beta chain) was recovered during a study of T cell responses to AZD1222 COVID-19 vaccine. For this clone: The antigen is not known.

Study-level findings and limits: Of the AZD1222 recipients, only 5 or 6 were seropositive at baseline.

V was cut by 4 bases and J by 2 bases, with 8 bases left in between. CDR1 is SGHTA and CDR2 is FQGNSA in the germline V gene. The CDR3 runs 13 residues. Repertoires were generated with immunoSEQ multiplex PCR, while TCRdb's copy carries only in-frame clones and drops some. There are 100,000 to 150,000 clones in the sample; over 70% occur only once, and approximately 5.4% lies in the top ten. The TCR originated in an adult in good health. The rearrangement uses TRBV7-2 and TRBJ1-1, with unresolved D. Sequenced material: peripheral blood, taken on day 0 of AZD1222 vaccination. CDR3 bases: TGTGCCAGCAGCTCAGGACTCAACACTGAAGCTTTCTTT. It encodes CASSSGLNTEAFF.